This passage covers 22 T cell receptor beta chains from one sample sequenced in a study of control samples from healthy donors and cancer patients. TCRdb's table, derived via immunoSEQ multiplex PCR, lists solely in-frame clones and lacks some. The sample holds tens of thousands of clones, roughly nine tenths seen once. Sequencing input: blood. All receptors come from a woman aged 65 to 85 in good health.

The sample holds a few counts of this clone. This chain joins TRBV5-1 and TRBJ2-1; D is perhaps TRBD1 (5 bases). The CDR3 runs to 18 residues. The V end lost 2 bases, the J end lost 2 bases, and 20 bases lay between the germline ends. Germline assignment: CDR1 SGHRS and CDR2 YFSETQ. The CDR3 coding sequence is TGCGCCAGCAGCTTCGAGACTCTCCGACAGTTCGCCTACAATGAGCAGTTCTTC. Encoded protein: CASSFETLRQFAYNEQFF.

A few counts support this clone. The V and J genes are TRBV2 and TRBJ1-2; no reliable D call. V was trimmed by 6 bases and J by 1 base, leaving 9 bases between them. This CDR3 is built from 13 residues. Germline-derived CDR1 and CDR2 are SNHLY and FYNNEI. In DNA, the CDR3 is TGTGCCAGCAGGAGGCAGCTTAACTATGGCTACACCTTC. The encoded protein is CASRRQLNYGYTF.

This sequence joins TRBV15 and TRBJ1-2; TRBD1 might be the D (5 bases). The CDR3 totals 12 residues. Germline CDR1 and CDR2: LNHNV and YYDKDF (reference sequence). Between the trimmed V and J ends, which lost 0 bases and 7 bases, there was a span of 6 bases. The CDR3 protein is CATSREQAGYTF. As DNA, the CDR3 is TGTGCCACCAGCAGAGAACAGGCTGGCTACACCTTC.

The chain joins TRBV9 to TRBJ2-5; possible D gene TRBD1, 6 bases. Germline CDR1 and CDR2: SGDLS and YYNGEE. The CDR3 contains 16 residues. Trimming shortened V by 1 base and J by 5 bases, and 18 bases separated the two germline ends. The CDR3 here is CASSVSPAGEFETQYF. In nucleotides, the CDR3 is TGTGCCAGCAGCGTAAGCCCCGCAGGGGAGTTTGAGACCCAGTACTTC.

J is TRBJ2-7 and V is TRBV29-1; possibly TRBD2 for D (5 bases). This CDR3 has 15 residues. Germline values: CDR1 SQVTM, CDR2 ANQGSEA. V lost 3 bases to trimming and J lost 4 bases, with 19 bases between them. The CDR3 DNA follows: TGCAGCGTTGATCGGAAGGAGGAACCCAATTACGAGCAGTACTTC. It yields the protein CSVDRKEEPNYEQYF.

V usage is TRBV12-3 or TRBV12-4 and J usage is TRBJ2-3; no reliable D call. This CDR3 region has 12 residues. The V and J ends lost 4 bases and 8 bases respectively, with 10 bases between them. In DNA form, the CDR3 reads TGTGCCAGCAGTTCAGGACCGGGTACGCAGTATTTT. Amino acid sequence: CASSSGPGTQYF.

This clone was seen just once. This chain connects TRBV6-5 to TRBJ1-1; D uncertain. This CDR3 region has 14 residues. Germline V gene sequence: CDR1 MNHEY, CDR2 SVGAGI. Trimming left V 4 bases short and J 0 bases short, with 9 bases between. The CDR3 sequence: CASSSLVMNTEAFF. DNA of the CDR3: TGTGCCAGCAGTTCCCTGGTCATGAACACTGAAGCTTTCTTT.

The chain carries TRBV29-1 and TRBJ1-1, with a possible D match to TRBD1 (6 bases). Trimming cost V 7 bases and J 4 bases, with 13 bases left between them. CDR1 and CDR2 (germline): SQVTM, ANQGSEA. The CDR3 runs 12 residues. CDR3 nucleotides: TGCAGCGGGCGGGGGGCGAGCACTGAAGCTTTCTTT. Residues: CSGRGASTEAFF.

The chain links TRBV19 to TRBJ1-5; no reliable D call. This CDR3 spans 16 amino acids. CDR1 and CDR2 from the germline V gene are LNHDA and SQIVND (reference sequence). V was pared by 3 bases and J by 4 bases, with 16 bases between. Here the CDR3 reads CASSIFERASNQPQHF. The CDR3 DNA reads as TGTGCCAGTAGTATTTTTGAGCGGGCATCAAATCAGCCCCAGCATTTT.

CDR3 loop: CASSAWRGKDTEAFF. The CDR3 DNA is TGTGCCAGCTCCGCCTGGAGGGGGAAGGACACTGAAGCTTTCTTT. V is TRBV11-2 and J is TRBJ1-1, with D maybe TRBD1 (6 bases). This CDR3 is 15 amino acids long. Per germline, CDR1 SGHAT and CDR2 FQNNGV. Between the trimmed V and J ends, which lost 8 bases and 3 bases, there was a span of 19 bases.

As DNA, the CDR3 is TGTGCCAGCAGCCAATCTAGGGACGGGCCCCGGGAGACCCAGTACTTC. Translated: CASSQSRDGPRETQYF. The chain uses TRBV14 and TRBJ2-5, with D tentatively TRBD1 or TRBD2 (5 bases each). Trimming pared 2 bases from V and 5 bases from J, leaving 18 bases between. The germline V gene encodes CDR1 SGHDN and CDR2 FVKESK. The CDR3 is 16 amino acids.

The chain recombines TRBV3-1 (or the pseudogene TRBV3-2) with TRBJ2-3; 9 nucleotides match TRBD2. Germline V gene sequence: CDR1 LGHDT, CDR2 YNNKEL (reference sequence). This CDR3 is 15 amino acids long. Losses at the gene ends were 2 bases for V and 4 bases for J; bases not matched to a gene: 4. CDR3: CASSQRGGAPDTQYF. CDR3 coding DNA: TGTGCCAGCAGCCAACGCGGGGGGGCCCCAGATACGCAGTATTTT.

The chain combines TRBV5-1 with TRBJ2-3; the match to TRBD2 covers 9 bases. The length of the CDR3 is 15 residues. The germline V gene encodes CDR1 SGHRS and CDR2 YFSETQ. J was trimmed by 1 base and V by 7 bases; bases with no gene match: 7. The CDR3 nucleotides are TGCGCCAGCCAGGAAGTAGCGGGGGGCACAGATACGCAGTATTTT. Translating it yields CASQEVAGGTDTQYF.

The sample holds one count of this clone. This rearrangement joins TRBV5-1 to TRBJ1-1; D unclear. The V gene lost 0 bases and the J gene lost 1 base, with 7 bases spanning the gap. CDR3 length equals 14 residues. Per germline, CDR1 SGHRS and CDR2 YFSETQ. The CDR3 sequence: CASSLAQTNTEAFF. The CDR3 DNA reads as TGCGCCAGCAGCTTGGCACAGACGAACACTGAAGCTTTCTTT.

The CDR3 nucleotides are TGTGCCAGCAGCGTAACGGACACGAACACTGAAGCTTTCTTT. Amino acid sequence: CASSVTDTNTEAFF. The V gene is TRBV11-2, the J gene TRBJ1-1; D might be TRBD1 (5 bases). CDR3 length: 14 residues. Germline CDR1 SGHAT, CDR2 FQNNGV. With 5 bases removed from V and 1 base from J, the gap between germline ends came to 11 bases.

This rearrangement joins TRBV7-2 to TRBJ2-7; maybe TRBD1 (6 bases). Germline V CDR1 and CDR2: SGHTA, FQGNSA. V was cut by 4 bases and J by 1 base, with 8 bases left in between. CDR3 size: 13 residues. CDR3 sequence reads: CASSSGQSYEQYF. The CDR3 DNA reads TGTGCCAGCAGCTCCGGACAGTCCTACGAGCAGTACTTC.

The chain links TRBV28 to TRBJ1-1; 7 bases are shared with TRBD1. This CDR3 is built from 12 residues. Unmatched junction bases numbered 9, after V lost 6 bases and J lost 11 bases. CDR1 is MDHEN, CDR2 SYDVKM, per germline. The CDR3 region is CASSPLTGTAFF. DNA of the CDR3: TGTGCCAGCAGCCCCCTGACAGGGACGGCTTTCTTT.

This clone was seen more than once but under ten times. The chain recombines TRBV7-9 with TRBJ1-5; 7 positions agree with TRBD1. The CDR3 has 15 amino acids. J lost 5 bases, V lost 5 bases, and 9 bases had no gene match. The germline V gene encodes CDR1 SEHNR and CDR2 FQNEAQ (reference sequence). CDR3 nucleotide sequence: TGTGCCAGCAGCGAACAGGGGATTTCACATCAGCCCCAGCATTTT. Translating it yields CASSEQGISHQPQHF.

In DNA form, the CDR3 reads TGTGCCAGCAGCGGAGGAGCAGGTCCCTCTGGAAACACCATATATTTT. This sequence encodes CASSGGAGPSGNTIYF. This chain uses TRBV7-9 with TRBJ1-3; no clear D gene. The CDR3 covers 16 residues. V lost 5 bases and J 0 bases, leaving 14 bases between the germline ends. From germline, CDR1 is SEHNR and CDR2 FQNEAQ (reference sequence).

The chain carries TRBV10-1 and TRBJ1-1; D perhaps matches TRBD1 (6 bases). CDR3 length equals 12 residues. Trimming left V 5 bases short and J 7 bases short, with 11 bases between. Germline V gene data show CDR1 as WNHNN and CDR2 as SYGVQD (reference sequence). CDR3 sequence: CASSTQGGEAFF. The CDR3 DNA reads TGCGCCAGCAGTACACAGGGTGGTGAAGCTTTCTTT.

The J gene is TRBJ1-5, the V gene TRBV20-1, with a weak D call TRBD1 (5 bases). Between the trimmed V and J ends, which lost 3 bases and 5 bases, there was a span of 11 bases. The CDR3 loop spans 13 amino acids. The germline CDR1 and CDR2 sequences are DFQATT and SNEGSKA (reference sequence). CDR3 loop: CSASGGSDQPQHF. Written as DNA, the CDR3 is TGCAGTGCTAGTGGGGGTTCGGATCAGCCCCAGCATTTT.

The V call is TRBV5-1, the J call TRBJ2-7; 10 nucleotides align to TRBD2. Germline CDR1 reads SGHRS; CDR2 reads YFSETQ. The length of the CDR3 is 16 residues. The V and J ends lost 4 bases and 7 bases, in that order; junction bases with no gene match: 14. The CDR3 protein is CASSPGGLAGVGEQYF. CDR3 bases: TGCGCCAGCAGCCCTGGAGGGCTAGCGGGAGTGGGAGAGCAGTACTTC.